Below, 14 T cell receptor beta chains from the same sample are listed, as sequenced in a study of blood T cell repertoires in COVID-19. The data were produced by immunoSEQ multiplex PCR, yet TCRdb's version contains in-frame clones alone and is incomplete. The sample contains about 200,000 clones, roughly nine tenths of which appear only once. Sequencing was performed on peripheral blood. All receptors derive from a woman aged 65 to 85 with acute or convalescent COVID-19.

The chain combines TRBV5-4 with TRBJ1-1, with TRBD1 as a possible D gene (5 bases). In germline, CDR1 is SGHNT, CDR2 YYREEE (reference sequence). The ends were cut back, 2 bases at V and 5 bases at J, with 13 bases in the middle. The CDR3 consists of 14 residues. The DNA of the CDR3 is TGTGCCAGCAGCTTAAATGGGGCGGGGACTGAAGCTTTCTTT. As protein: CASSLNGAGTEAFF. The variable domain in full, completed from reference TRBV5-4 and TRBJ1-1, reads ETGVTQSPTHLIKTRGQQVTLRCSSQSGHNTVSWYQQALGQGPQFIFQYYREEENGRGNFPPRFSGLQFPNYSSELNVNALELDDSALYLCASSLNGAGTEAFFGQGTRLTVV.

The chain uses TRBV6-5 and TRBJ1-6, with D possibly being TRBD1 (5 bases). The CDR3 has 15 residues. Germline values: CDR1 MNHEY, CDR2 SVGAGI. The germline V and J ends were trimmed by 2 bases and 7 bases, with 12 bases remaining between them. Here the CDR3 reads CASSYGGLRNSPLHF. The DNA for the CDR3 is TGTGCCAGCAGTTACGGGGGACTGAGAAATTCACCCCTCCACTTT.

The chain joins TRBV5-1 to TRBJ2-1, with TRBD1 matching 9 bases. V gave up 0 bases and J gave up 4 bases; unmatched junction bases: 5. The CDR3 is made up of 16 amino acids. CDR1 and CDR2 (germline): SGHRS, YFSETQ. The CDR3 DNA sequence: TGCGCCAGCAGCTTGGTAATGGGGACAGGGTACAATGAGCAGTTCTTC. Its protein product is CASSLVMGTGYNEQFF.

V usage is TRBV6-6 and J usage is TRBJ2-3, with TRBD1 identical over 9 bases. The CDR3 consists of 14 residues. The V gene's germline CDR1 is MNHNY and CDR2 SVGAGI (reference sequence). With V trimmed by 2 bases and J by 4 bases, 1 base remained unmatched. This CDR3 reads CASSYDRGSDTQYF. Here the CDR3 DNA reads TGTGCCAGCAGTTACGACAGGGGGTCAGATACGCAGTATTTT.

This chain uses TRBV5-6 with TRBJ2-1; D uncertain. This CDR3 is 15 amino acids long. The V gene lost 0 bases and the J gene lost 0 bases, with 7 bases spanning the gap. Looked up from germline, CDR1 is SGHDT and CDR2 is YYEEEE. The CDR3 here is CASSLVPGSYNEQFF. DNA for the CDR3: TGTGCCAGCAGCTTGGTGCCGGGCTCCTACAATGAGCAGTTCTTC.

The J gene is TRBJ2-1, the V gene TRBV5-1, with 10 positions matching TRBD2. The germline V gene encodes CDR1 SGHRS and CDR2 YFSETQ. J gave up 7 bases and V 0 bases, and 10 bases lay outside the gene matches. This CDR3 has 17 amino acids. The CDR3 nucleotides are TGCGCCAGCAGCTTGGTTTCTAGCGGGGGTACTTTAAATGAGCAGTTCTTC. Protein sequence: CASSLVSSGGTLNEQFF.

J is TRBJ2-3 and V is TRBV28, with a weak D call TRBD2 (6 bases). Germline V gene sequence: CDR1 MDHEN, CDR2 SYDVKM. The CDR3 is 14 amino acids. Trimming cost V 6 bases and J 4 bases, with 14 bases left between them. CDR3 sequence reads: CASSQWSGADTQYF. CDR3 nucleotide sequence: TGTGCCAGCAGCCAGTGGTCGGGGGCAGATACGCAGTATTTT.

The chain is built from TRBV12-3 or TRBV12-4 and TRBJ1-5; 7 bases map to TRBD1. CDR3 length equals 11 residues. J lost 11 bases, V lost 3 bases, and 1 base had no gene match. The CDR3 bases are TGTGCCAGCAGTTTCGGACAGGCCCAGCATTTT. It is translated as CASSFGQAQHF.

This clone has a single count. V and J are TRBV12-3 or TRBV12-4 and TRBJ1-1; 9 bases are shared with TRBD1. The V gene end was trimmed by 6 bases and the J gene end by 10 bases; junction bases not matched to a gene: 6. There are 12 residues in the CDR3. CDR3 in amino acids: CASRGQGQLAFF. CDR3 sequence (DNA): TGTGCCAGCAGGGGACAGGGACAACTAGCTTTCTTT.

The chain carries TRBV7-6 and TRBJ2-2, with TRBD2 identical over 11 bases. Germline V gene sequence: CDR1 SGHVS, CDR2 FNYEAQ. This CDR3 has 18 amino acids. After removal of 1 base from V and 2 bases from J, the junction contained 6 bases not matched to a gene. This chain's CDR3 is CASSLVQLAGVNTGELFF. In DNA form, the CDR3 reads TGTGCCAGCAGCTTAGTTCAACTAGCGGGGGTAAACACCGGGGAGCTGTTTTTT. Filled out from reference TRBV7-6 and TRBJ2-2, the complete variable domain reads GAGVSQSPRYKVTKRGQDVALRCDPISGHVSLYWYRQALGQGPEFLTYFNYEAQQDKSGLPNDRFSAERPEGSISTLTIQRTEQRDSAMYRCASSLVQLAGVNTGELFFGEGSRLTVL.

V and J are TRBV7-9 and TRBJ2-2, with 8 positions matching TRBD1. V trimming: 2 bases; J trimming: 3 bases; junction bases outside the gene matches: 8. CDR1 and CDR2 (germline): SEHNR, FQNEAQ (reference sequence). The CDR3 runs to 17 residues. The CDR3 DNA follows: TGTGCCAGCAGCTTACCCACAGGGGGTTCGGACACCGGGGAGCTGTTTTTT. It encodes CASSLPTGGSDTGELFF.

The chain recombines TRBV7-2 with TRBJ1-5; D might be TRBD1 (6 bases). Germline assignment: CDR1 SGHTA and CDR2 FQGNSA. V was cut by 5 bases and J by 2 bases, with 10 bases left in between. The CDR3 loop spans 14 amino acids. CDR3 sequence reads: CASSPNRGNQPQHF. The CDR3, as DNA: TGTGCCAGCAGCCCTAACAGGGGCAATCAGCCCCAGCATTTT.

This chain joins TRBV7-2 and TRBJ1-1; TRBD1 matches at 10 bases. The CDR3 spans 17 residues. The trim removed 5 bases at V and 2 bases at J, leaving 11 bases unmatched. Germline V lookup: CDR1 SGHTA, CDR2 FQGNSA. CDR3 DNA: TGTGCCAGCAGCCACCGGGACAGGGGCTATTCTAACACTGAAGCTTTCTTT. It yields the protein CASSHRDRGYSNTEAFF.

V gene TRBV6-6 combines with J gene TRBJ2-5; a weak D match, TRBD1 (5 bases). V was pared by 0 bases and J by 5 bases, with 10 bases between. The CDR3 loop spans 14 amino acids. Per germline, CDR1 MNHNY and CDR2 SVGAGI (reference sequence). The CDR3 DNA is TGTGCCAGCAGTTACTCATCAGGGCGCGAGACCCAGTACTTC. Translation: CASSYSSGRETQYF.